Following are 2 T cell receptor beta chains from one sample sequenced in a study of molecular identifiers for immune sequencing clone quantification. A single record per CDR3 protein comes from TCRdb applying MiXCR to the PCR reads. The sample includes 490,000 or so distinct CDR3 sequences, about a fifth of them seen just once. Material: naive CD8+ T cells from blood, with Jurkat cell RNA spiked in. Specified subset: FACS-sorted CD8+CD4-CCR7+CD45RA+ naive T cells. Source of these receptors: a human donor in good health. Some libraries in this study had Jurkat cell RNA spiked in.

On this clonotype: A read error is possible here, since a much larger clone lies one base away. V is TRBV7-2 and J is TRBJ2-3, with TRBD2 matching over 7 bases. The V gene's germline CDR1 is SGHTA and CDR2 FQGNSA. The CDR3 runs 15 residues. CDR3: CAGSLMAGVSDTQYF. The CDR3 DNA sequence: TGTGCCGGCAGCTTAATGGCGGGAGTCTCAGATACGCAGTATTTT.

V gene TRBV13 combines with J gene TRBJ1-1; TRBD1 matches 10 bases. The CDR3 runs 15 residues. CDR1 PRHDT and CDR2 FYEKMQ come from the germline V gene (reference sequence). With V trimmed by 5 bases and J by 4 bases, 7 bases remained unmatched. The CDR3: CASSPPTGGFTEAFF. In nucleotides, the CDR3 is TGTGCCAGCAGCCCGCCGACAGGGGGCTTCACTGAAGCTTTCTTT.